This paragraph reports one TCR beta chain. Its antigen is currently unknown. Looked up from germline, CDR1 is ENHRY and CDR2 is SYGVKD. The CDR3 covers 14 residues. The V and J ends lost 5 bases and 0 bases respectively, with 8 bases between them. The sample belongs to a study of vaccination effects on CD4 cells after COVID-19. Study as a whole: ViraFEST used viral peptide pools to expand antigen-specific CD4+ T cells before sequencing. In culture with approximately 9.5 IU/ml IL-2 and roughly 9.7 ug/ml peptides, PBMC were grown at a few million per well. Samples were taken post-vaccine, and their median timing was 72 days after the second dose. The study, taken as a whole, reports: Convalescent patients in the study were few, and early post-infection timepoints were absent.

CD4+ T cell isolation took place after 10 days of culture. As their vaccination, participants received two doses of either BNT162b2 or mRNA-1273. Profiling relied on immunoSEQ multiplex PCR, and the TCRdb table lists in-frame clones only, not all of them. Of about 66,000 clones listed, roughly 80% were seen once; the top ten hold approximately 2.3%. The TCR sequence derives from a human donor who received a COVID-19 vaccine. This specimen consisted of CD4+ T cells from PBMCs cultured without peptide, obtained after COVID-19 vaccination. The rearrangement uses TRBV10-3 and TRBJ1-3; the D is unclear. CDR3 loop: CAISFGSSGNTIYF. As DNA, the CDR3 is TGTGCCATCAGTTTCGGAAGCTCTGGAAACACCATATATTTT.